This T cell receptor beta chain was captured in a study of neurological immune-mediated disorders. Study results and limitations: In HTLV-1-associated myelopathy, TCR clonal expansion was greatest, and in multiple sclerosis it was least, below healthy controls. For the multiple sclerosis repertoire cluster, an association with any clinical or MRI feature was absent.

The study built unsorted libraries from 2 million PBMCs kept at -80 C. Per the germline V gene, CDR1 is KGHDR and CDR2 is SFDVKD. Trimming removed 8 bases at V and 5 bases at J, with 7 bases between. This CDR3 has 11 amino acids. 5'RACE with 10-nucleotide random UMIs generated the cDNA. TCRdb re-called the 5' RACE reads with MiXCR, one entry per CDR3 protein. The sample lists 90,000 to 100,000 distinct CDR3 sequences; 3.5% were seen once. A note on this clonotype: Antigen specificity is unknown.

The sequence was obtained from a young woman with multiple sclerosis. The chain links TRBV24-1 to TRBJ2-3, with no clear D. Material: PBMCs. The CDR3 region has the DNA TGTGCCACCACAGACGGAGATACGCAGTATTTT. Translation: CATTDGDTQYF.